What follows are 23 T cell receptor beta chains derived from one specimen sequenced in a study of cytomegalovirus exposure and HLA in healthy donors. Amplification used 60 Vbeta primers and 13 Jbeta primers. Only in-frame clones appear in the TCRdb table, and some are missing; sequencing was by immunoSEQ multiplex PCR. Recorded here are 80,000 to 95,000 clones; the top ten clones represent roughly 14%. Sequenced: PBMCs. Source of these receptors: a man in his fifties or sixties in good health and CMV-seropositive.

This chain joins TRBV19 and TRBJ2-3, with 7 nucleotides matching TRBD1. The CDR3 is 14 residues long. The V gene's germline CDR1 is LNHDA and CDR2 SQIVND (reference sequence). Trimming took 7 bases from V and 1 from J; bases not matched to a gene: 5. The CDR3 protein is CASNPGGGTDTQYF. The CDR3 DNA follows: TGTGCCAGTAACCCAGGGGGTGGCACAGATACGCAGTATTTT.

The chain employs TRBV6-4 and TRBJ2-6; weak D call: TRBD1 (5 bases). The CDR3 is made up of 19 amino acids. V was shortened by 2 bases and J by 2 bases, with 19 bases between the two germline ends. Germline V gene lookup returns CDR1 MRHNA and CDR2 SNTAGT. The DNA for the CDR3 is TGTGCCAGCAGTGACGTTCCAGTTTTCGCAGGGCCTGGGGCCAACGTCCTGACTTTC. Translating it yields CASSDVPVFAGPGANVLTF.

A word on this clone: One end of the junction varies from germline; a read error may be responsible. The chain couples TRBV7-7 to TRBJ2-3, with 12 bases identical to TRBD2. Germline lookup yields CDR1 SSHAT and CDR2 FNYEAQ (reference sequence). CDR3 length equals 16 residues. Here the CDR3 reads CASSPGLAGYEDTQYF. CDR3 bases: TGTGCTAGCAGCCCAGGACTAGCGGGATATGAAGATACGCAGTATTTT. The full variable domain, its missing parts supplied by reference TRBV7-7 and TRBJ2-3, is GAGVSQSPRYKVTKRGQDVTLRCDPISSHATLYWYQQALGQGPEFLTYFNYEAQPDKSGLPSDRFSAERPEGSISTLTIQRTEQRDSAMYRCASSPGLAGYEDTQYFGPGTRLTVL.

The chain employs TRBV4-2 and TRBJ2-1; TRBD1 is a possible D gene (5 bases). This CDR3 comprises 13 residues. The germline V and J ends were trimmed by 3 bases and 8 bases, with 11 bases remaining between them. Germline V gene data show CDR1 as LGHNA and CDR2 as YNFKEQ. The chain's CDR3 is CASSQGRFDEQFF. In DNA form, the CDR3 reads TGTGCCAGCAGCCAGGGGCGGTTCGATGAGCAGTTCTTC.

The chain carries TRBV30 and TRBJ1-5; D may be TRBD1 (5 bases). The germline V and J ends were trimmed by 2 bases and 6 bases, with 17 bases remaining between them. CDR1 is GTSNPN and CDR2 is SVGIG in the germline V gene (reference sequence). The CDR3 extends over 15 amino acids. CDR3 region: CAWSTLGGGRQPQHF. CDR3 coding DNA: TGTGCCTGGAGTACTTTGGGGGGTGGGCGTCAGCCCCAGCATTTT.

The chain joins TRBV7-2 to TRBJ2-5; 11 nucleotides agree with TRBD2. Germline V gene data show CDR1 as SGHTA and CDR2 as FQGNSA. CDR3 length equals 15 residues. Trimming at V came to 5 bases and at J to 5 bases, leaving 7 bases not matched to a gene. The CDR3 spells CASSDIAGGDETQYF. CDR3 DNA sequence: TGTGCCAGCAGCGATATAGCGGGAGGGGATGAGACCCAGTACTTC.

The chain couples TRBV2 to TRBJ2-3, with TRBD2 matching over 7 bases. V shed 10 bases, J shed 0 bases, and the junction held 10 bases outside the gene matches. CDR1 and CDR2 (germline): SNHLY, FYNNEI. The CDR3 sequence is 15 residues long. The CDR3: CATNQAGLSTDTQYF. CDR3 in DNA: TGTGCCACCAATCAAGCGGGACTGAGCACAGATACGCAGTATTTT.

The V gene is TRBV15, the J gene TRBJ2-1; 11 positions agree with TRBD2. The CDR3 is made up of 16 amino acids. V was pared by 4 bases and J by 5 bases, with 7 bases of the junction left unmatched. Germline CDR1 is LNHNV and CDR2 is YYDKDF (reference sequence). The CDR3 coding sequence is TGTGCCACCAGCACCCCTAGCGGGAGGACGGACAATGAGCAGTTCTTC. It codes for CATSTPSGRTDNEQFF.

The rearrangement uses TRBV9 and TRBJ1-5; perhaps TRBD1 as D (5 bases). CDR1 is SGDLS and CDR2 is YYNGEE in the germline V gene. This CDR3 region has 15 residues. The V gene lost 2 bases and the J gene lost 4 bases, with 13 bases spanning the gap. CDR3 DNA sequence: TGTGCCAGCAGCGTCGGAGTGACAGTAAATCAGCCCCAGCATTTT. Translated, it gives CASSVGVTVNQPQHF.

CDR3 in amino acids: CASSLTLGLAGYEQYV. CDR3 DNA sequence: TGTGCCAGCAGCTTAACCCTCGGACTAGCGGGATACGAGCAGTACGTC. The chain carries TRBV7-2 and TRBJ2-7; 12 bases are shared with TRBD2. V was pared by 2 bases and J by 4 bases, with 6 bases of the junction left unmatched. This CDR3 has 16 residues. Germline V gene data show CDR1 as SGHTA and CDR2 as FQGNSA.

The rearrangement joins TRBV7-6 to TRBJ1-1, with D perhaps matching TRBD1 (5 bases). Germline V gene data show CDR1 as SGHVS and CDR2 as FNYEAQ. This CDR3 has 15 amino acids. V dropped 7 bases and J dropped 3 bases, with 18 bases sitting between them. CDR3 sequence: CASKPRGESDTEAFF. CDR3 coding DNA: TGTGCCAGCAAGCCAAGGGGTGAATCGGACACTGAAGCTTTCTTT.

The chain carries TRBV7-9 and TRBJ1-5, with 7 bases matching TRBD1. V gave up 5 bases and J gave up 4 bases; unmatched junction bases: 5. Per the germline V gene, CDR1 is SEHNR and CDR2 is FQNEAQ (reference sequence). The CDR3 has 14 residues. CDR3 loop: CASSLQGGNQPQHF. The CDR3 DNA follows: TGTGCCAGCAGCCTTCAGGGGGGAAATCAGCCCCAGCATTTT.

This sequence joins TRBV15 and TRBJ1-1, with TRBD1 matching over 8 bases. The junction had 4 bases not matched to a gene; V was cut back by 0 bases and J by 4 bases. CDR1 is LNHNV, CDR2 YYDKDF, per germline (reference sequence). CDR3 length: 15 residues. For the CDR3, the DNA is TGTGCCACCAGCAGAGAGTCAGGGGGCTTCACTGAAGCTTTCTTT. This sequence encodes CATSRESGGFTEAFF.

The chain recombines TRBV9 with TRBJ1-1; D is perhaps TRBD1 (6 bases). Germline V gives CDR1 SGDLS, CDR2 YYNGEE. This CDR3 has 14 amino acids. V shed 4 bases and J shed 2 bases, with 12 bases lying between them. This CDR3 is CASSPTGQNTEAFF. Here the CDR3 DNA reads TGTGCCAGCAGCCCCACGGGACAAAACACTGAAGCTTTCTTT.

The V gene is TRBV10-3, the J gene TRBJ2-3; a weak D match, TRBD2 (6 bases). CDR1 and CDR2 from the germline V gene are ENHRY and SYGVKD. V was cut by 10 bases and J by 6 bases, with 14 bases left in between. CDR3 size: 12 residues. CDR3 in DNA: TGTGCCAGCCGGGACTCAGAGGATACGCAGTATTTT. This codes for CASRDSEDTQYF.

CDR3 amino acids: CASSLSNYGYTF. The CDR3 bases are TGTGCCAGCAGTTTGAGTAATTATGGCTACACCTTC. This chain uses TRBV28 with TRBJ1-2; D call uncertain. Germline CDR1 reads MDHEN; CDR2 reads SYDVKM. CDR3 size: 12 residues. V gave up 3 bases and J gave up 5 bases, with 7 bases separating them.

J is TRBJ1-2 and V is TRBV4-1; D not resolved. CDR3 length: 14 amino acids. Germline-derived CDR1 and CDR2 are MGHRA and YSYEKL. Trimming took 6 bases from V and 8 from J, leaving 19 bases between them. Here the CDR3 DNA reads TGCGCCAGCAGTTCTACCGGGAACCGACAAGGCTACACCTTC. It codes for CASSSTGNRQGYTF.

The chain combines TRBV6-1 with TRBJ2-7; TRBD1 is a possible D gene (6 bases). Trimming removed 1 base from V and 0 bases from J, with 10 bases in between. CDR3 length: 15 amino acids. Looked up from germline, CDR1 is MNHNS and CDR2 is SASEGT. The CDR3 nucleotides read TGTGCCAGCAGTGAAGTTGGGACAAACTCCTACGAGCAGTACTTC. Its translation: CASSEVGTNSYEQYF.

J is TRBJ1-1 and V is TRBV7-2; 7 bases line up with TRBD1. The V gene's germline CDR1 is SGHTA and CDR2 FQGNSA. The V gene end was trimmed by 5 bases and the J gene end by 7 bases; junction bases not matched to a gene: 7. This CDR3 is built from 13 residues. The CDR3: CASSRGQSLEAFF. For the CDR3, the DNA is TGTGCCAGCAGCCGGGGACAGAGTCTTGAAGCTTTCTTT.

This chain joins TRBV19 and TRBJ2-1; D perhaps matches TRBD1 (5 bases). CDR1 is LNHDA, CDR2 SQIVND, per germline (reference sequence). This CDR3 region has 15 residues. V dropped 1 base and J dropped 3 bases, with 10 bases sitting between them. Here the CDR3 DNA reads TGTGCCAGTAGTATAGGACAGTTTAACTACAATGAGCAGTTCTTC. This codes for CASSIGQFNYNEQFF. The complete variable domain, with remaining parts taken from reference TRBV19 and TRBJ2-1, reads DGGITQSPKYLFRKEGQNVTLSCEQNLNHDAMYWYRQDPGQGLRLIYYSQIVNDFQKGDIAEGYSVSREKKESFPLTVTSAQKNPTAFYLCASSIGQFNYNEQFFGPGTRLTVL.

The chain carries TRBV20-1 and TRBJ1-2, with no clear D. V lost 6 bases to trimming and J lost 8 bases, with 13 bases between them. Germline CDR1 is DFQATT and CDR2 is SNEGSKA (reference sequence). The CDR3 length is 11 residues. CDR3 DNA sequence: TGCAGTGCACCGTTCCTCCAGGGCTACACCTTC. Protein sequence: CSAPFLQGYTF.

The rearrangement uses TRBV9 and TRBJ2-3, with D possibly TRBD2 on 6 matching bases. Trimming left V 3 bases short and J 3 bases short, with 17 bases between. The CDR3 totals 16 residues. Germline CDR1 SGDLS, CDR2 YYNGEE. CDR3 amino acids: CASSATLGGVTDTQYF. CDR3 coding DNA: TGTGCCAGCAGCGCGACGTTAGGCGGGGTAACAGATACGCAGTATTTT.

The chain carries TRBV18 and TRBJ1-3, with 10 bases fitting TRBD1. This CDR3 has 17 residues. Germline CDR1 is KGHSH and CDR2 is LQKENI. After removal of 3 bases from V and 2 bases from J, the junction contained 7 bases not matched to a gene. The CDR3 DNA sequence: TGTGCCAGCTCACCCGAGGGACAGGGGAAAGCTGGAAACACCATATATTTT. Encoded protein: CASSPEGQGKAGNTIYF.